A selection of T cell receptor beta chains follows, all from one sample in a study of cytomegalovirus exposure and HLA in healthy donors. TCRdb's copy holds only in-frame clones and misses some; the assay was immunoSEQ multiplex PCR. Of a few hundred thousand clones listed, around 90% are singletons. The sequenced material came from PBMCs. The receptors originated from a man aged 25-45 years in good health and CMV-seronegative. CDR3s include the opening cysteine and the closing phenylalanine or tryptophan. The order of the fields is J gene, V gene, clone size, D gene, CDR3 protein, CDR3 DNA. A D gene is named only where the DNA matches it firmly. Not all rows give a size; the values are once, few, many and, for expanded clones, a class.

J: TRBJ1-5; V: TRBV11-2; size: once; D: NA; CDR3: CASSLRAGPNQPQHF; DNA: TGTGCCAGCAGCTTACGAGCAGGGCCCAATCAGCCCCAGCATTTT
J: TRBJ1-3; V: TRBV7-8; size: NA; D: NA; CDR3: CASSFTAASGNTIYF; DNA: TGTGCCAGCAGCTTTACAGCCGCCTCTGGAAACACCATATATTTT
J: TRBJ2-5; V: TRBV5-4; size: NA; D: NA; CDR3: CASSLESVGETQYF; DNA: TGTGCCAGCAGCTTGGAAAGCGTGGGAGAGACCCAGTACTTC
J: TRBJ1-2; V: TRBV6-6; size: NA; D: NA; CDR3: CASSLEGFGNYGYTF; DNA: TGTGCCAGCAGTCTGGAGGGGTTCGGTAACTATGGCTACACCTTC
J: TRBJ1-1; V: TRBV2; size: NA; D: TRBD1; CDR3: CASSEARRGRIEAFF; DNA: TGTGCCAGCAGTGAAGCGCGGAGGGGGCGCATTGAAGCTTTCTTT
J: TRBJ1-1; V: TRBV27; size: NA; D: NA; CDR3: CASMQGTNTEAFF; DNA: TGTGCCAGCATGCAGGGGACGAACACTGAAGCTTTCTTT
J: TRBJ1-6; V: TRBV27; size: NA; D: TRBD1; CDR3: CASRDWTGGDSPLHF; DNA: TGTGCCAGCAGGGATTGGACAGGGGGCGATTCACCCCTCCACTTT
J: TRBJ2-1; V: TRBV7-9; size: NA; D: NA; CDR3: CASSLMATQSYNEQFF; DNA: TGTGCCAGCAGCTTAATGGCAACCCAATCTTACAATGAGCAGTTCTTC
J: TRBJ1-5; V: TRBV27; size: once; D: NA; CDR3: CASSLIQGEGAQHF; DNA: TGTGCCAGCAGTTTAATTCAGGGCGAGGGGGCCCAGCATTTT
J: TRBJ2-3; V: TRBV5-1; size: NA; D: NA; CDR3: CASSLVLDSTDTQYF; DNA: TGCGCCAGCAGCTTAGTGCTAGACTCCACAGATACGCAGTATTTT
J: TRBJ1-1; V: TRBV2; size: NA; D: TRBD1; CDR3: CASPVGQGATEAFF; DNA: TGTGCCAGCCCTGTGGGGCAGGGGGCGACTGAAGCTTTCTTT
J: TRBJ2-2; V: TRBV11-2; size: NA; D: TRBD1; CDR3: CASSSRTGGRVTGELFF; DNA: TGTGCCAGCAGCTCCAGGACAGGGGGGCGGGTCACCGGGGAGCTGTTTTTT
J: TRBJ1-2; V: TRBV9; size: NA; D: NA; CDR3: CASSVAGVGYTF; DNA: TGTGCCAGCAGCGTAGCGGGGGTTGGCTACACCTTC
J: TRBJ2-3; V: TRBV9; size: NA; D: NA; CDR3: CASSEAGRTDTQYF; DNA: TGTGCCAGCAGCGAGGCGGGGCGGACAGATACGCAGTATTTT
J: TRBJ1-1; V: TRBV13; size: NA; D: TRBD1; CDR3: CASSPGQGMTEAFF; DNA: TGTGCCAGCAGCCCAGGACAGGGGATGACTGAAGCTTTCTTT
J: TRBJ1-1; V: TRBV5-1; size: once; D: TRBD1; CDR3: CASSRQGAGTEAFF; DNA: TGCGCCAGCAGTCGACAGGGGGCTGGCACTGAAGCTTTCTTT
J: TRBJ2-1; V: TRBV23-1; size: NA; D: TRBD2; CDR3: CASSDRASGGANEQFF; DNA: TGCGCCAGCAGTGACCGGGCGAGCGGGGGGGCAAATGAGCAGTTCTTC